This T cell receptor beta chain was sequenced for a study of sequential checkpoint blockade in melanoma. Study context: Arm A got nivolumab then ipilimumab; arm B the reverse, 1:1. Maintenance nivolumab came after either treatment sequence.

Produced via immunoSEQ multiplex PCR; TCRdb's table is partial and in-frame only. The data contain more than 9,000 clones, around 78% of them seen just once; the ten biggest clones take up about 35%. Treatment here: randomized to nivolumab then ipilimumab (arm A) or the reverse (arm B). Patients had received no earlier DNA-damaging chemotherapy. PBMC sorting kept live CD3+CD8+ cells without CD19 or CD56. This receptor was identified in a human donor with melanoma. The source was CD8+ T cells sorted from blood (inferred from file names), collected from a patient given nivolumab and ipilimumab in sequence.

DNA of the CDR3: TGTGCCAGCAGCGATCTGAGCGGGGGTCCCCCAGATACGCAGTATTTT. Its protein product is CASSDLSGGPPDTQYF. V usage is TRBV5-6 and J usage is TRBJ2-3, with 8 bases fitting TRBD2. V gave up 4 bases and J gave up 4 bases; unmatched junction bases: 11. The germline gives CDR1 SGHDT, CDR2 YYEEEE. CDR3 length equals 16 residues.